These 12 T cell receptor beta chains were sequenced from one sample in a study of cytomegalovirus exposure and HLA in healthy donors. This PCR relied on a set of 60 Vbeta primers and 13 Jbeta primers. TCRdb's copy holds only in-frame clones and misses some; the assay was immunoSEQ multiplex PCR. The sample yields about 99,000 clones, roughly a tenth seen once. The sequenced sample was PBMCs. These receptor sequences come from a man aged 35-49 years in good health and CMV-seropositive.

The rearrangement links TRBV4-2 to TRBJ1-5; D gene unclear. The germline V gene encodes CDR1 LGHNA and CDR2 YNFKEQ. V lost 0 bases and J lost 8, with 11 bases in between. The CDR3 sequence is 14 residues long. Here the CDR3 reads CASSQDYLEEPQHF. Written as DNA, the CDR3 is TGTGCCAGCAGCCAAGATTATTTGGAGGAGCCCCAGCATTTT.

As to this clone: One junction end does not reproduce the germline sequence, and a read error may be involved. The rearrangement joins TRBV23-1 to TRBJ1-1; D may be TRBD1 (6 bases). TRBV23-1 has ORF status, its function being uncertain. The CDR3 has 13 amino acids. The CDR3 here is CASSQGQFTETFF. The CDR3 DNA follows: TGCGCCAGCAGTCAAGGACAGTTCACTGAAACTTTCTTT.

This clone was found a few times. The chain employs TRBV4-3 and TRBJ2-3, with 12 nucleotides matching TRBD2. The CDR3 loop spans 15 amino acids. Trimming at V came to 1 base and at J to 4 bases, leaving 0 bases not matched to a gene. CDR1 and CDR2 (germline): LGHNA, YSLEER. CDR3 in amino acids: CASSQGLAGADTQYF. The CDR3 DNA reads TGCGCCAGCAGCCAAGGACTAGCGGGAGCAGATACGCAGTATTTT.

CDR3 protein: CASSLTREFGETQYF. The DNA of the CDR3 is TGTGCCAGCAGCTTAACGCGGGAGTTTGGAGAGACCCAGTACTTC. This chain joins TRBV11-3 and TRBJ2-5; 7 bases line up with TRBD2. V shed 2 bases, J shed 4 bases, and the junction held 7 bases outside the gene matches. Germline V CDR1 and CDR2: SGHNT, YENEEA. This CDR3 region has 15 residues.

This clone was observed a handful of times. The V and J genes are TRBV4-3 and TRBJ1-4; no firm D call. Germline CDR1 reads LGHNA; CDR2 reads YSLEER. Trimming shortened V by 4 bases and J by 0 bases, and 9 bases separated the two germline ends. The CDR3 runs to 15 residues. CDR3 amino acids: CASSRAPATNEKLFF. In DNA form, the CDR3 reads TGCGCCAGCAGCCGGGCGCCTGCAACTAATGAAAAACTGTTTTTT.

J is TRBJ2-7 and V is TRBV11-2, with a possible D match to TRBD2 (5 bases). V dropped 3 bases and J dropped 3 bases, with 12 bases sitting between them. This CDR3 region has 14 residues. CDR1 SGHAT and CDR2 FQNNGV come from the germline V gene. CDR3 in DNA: TGTGCCAGCAGCTTGGCACACGGGATCTACGAGCAGTACTTC. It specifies CASSLAHGIYEQYF.

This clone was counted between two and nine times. CDR3 sequence reads: CASSQGTGTGNEKLFF. CDR3 nucleotides: TGCGCCAGCAGCCAGGGGACCGGGACAGGGAACGAAAAACTGTTTTTT. The chain joins TRBV4-1 to TRBJ1-4, with 9 bases matching TRBD1. Germline V lookup: CDR1 MGHRA, CDR2 YSYEKL. J was trimmed by 8 bases and V by 3 bases; bases with no gene match: 10. This CDR3 is 16 amino acids long.

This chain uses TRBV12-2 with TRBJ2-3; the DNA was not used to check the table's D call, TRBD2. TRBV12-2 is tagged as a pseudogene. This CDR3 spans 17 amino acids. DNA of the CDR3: TGTGCAAGTCGCTTAGCCAGATTAGCGGCTCGCACAGATACGCAGTATTTT. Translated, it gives CASRLARLAARTDTQYF.

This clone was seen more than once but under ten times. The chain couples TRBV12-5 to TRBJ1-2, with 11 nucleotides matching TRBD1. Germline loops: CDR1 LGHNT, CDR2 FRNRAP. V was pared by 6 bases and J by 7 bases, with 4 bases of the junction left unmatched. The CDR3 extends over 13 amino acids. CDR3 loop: CASGGQGAGGYTF. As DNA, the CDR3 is TGTGCTAGTGGAGGACAGGGGGCAGGTGGCTACACCTTC.

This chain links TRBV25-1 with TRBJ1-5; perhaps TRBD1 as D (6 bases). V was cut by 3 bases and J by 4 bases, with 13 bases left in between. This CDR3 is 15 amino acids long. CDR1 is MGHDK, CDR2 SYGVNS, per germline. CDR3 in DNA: TGTGCCAGCAGTGACGGGGGGGCATTTAATCAGCCCCAGCATTTT. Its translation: CASSDGGAFNQPQHF.

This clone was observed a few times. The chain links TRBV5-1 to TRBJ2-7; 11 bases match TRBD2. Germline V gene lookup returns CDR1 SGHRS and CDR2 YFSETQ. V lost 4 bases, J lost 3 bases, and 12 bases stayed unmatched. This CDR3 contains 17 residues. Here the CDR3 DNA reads TGCGCCAGCAGCAGTGGGACAGCGGGACTAGCGGTCTACGAGCAGTACTTC. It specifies CASSSGTAGLAVYEQYF.

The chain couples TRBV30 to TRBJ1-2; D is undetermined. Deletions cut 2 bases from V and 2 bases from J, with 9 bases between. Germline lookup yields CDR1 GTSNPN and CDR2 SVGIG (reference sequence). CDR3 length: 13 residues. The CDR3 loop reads CAWSPTGNYGYTF. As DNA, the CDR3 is TGTGCCTGGAGTCCGACGGGAAACTATGGCTACACCTTC. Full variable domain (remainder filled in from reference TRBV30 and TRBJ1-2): SQTIHQWPATLVQPVGSPLSLECTVEGTSNPNLYWYRQAAGRGLQLLFYSVGIGQISSEVPQNLSASRPQDRQFILSSKKLLLSDSGFYLCAWSPTGNYGYTFGSGTRLTVV.